These 2 T cell receptor beta chains were all obtained from the same sample, sequenced in a study of T cell responses to AZD1222 COVID-19 vaccine. The table came from immunoSEQ multiplex PCR; TCRdb's copy has only in-frame clones and leaves some out. The sample includes more than 95,000 clones, 80% to 90% of them seen just once. This specimen consisted of peripheral blood, obtained 28 days after the second AZD1222 dose. The origin of the receptors is an adult who received the AZD1222 COVID-19 vaccine.

This clone was counted between two and nine times. The rearrangement joins TRBV9 to TRBJ1-6, with 7 bases fitting TRBD1. From germline, CDR1 is SGDLS and CDR2 YYNGEE. There are 16 residues in the CDR3. Losses at the gene ends were 2 bases for V and 5 bases for J; bases not matched to a gene: 7. CDR3 region: CASSVRQGENNSPLHF. CDR3 DNA sequence: TGTGCCAGCAGCGTTAGGCAGGGGGAAAATAATTCACCCCTCCACTTT.

The V call is TRBV23-1, the J call TRBJ1-5; 8 bases are a match to TRBD1. TRBV23-1 is reported as an ORF; its role is uncertain. Trimming removed 2 bases from V and 0 bases from J; junction bases left unmatched: 6. The CDR3 is 17 residues long. The CDR3 loop is CASSQNRGQVSNQPQHF. In nucleotides, the CDR3 is TGCGCCAGCAGTCAAAATCGGGGACAGGTTAGCAATCAGCCCCAGCATTTT.